The T cell receptor beta chain described here comes from a study of shared clonotypes between healthy human individuals. It was tens of millions of PBMCs that unsorted samples used for genomic DNA. As regards this clone: What it binds is unknown.

Researchers ran the assay at a deep level. Here immunoSEQ multiplex PCR was the method, and the copy in TCRdb shows in-frame clones only, minus some. The data hold approximately 460,000 clones, with approximately 77% observed a single time. Study findings and constraints: How much donors shared clonotypes was expected to be affected by sequencing depth.

There are 13 residues in the CDR3. The trim removed 1 base at V and 5 bases at J, leaving 3 bases unmatched. Germline V gives CDR1 SQVTM, CDR2 ANQGSEA. This receptor was taken from a woman between 40 and 55 years old in good health. Some clones in this sample may be carry-over from other donors' samples. Material for sequencing was PBMCs. The V gene is TRBV29-1, the J gene TRBJ2-3; 7 bases are a match to TRBD2. The CDR3 loop is CSVEGGRGDTQYF. CDR3 nucleotides: TGCAGCGTTGAAGGCGGGAGAGGAGATACGCAGTATTTT.